This T cell receptor beta chain was sequenced for a study of shared clonotypes between healthy human individuals. Study-level findings and limits: Unshared clonotypes carried lower generation probabilities than those common to all four donors.

Comment on this clone: Antigen unknown.

The germline gives CDR1 SGHDT, CDR2 YYEEEE. This CDR3 is built from 15 residues. Sequenced by immunoSEQ multiplex PCR; TCRdb stores in-frame clones only, minus some. The sample includes 150,000 to 200,000 clones, around 93% of them seen just once. The source material was naive CD4+ T cells sorted from blood. As for subset: CD45RA+ positively selected. This clonotype originated in a woman aged 25 to 39 in good health. The chain carries TRBV5-6 and TRBJ2-7, with a possible D match to TRBD1 (5 bases). This CDR3 is CAQRPTAPIMDEQYF. The CDR3 DNA reads TGTGCGCAGCGACCGACAGCCCCAATAATGGACGAGCAGTACTTC.